This TCR beta chain was retrieved from a study of T cell responses to AZD1222 COVID-19 vaccine. Study-wide points: Clonal diversity may have been underestimated, and the donors were mostly white British, with more females than males.

This clone turned up a few times. Its antigen is unknown. Assay used: immunoSEQ multiplex PCR; TCRdb lists only in-frame clones, some missing. The sample includes more than 95,000 clones, about 90% of them seen just once. V was cut by 5 bases and J by 7 bases, with 11 bases left in between. The CDR3 has 13 amino acids. Germline assignment: CDR1 LNHDA and CDR2 SQIVND (reference sequence). The source was peripheral blood, collected on day 0 of AZD1222 vaccination. This chain uses TRBV19 with TRBJ2-2, with D perhaps matching TRBD2 (6 bases). The clonotype originates from an adult in good health. CDR3 in amino acids: CASSHGGGGELFF. The CDR3, as DNA: TGTGCCAGTAGTCACGGGGGTGGCGGGGAGCTGTTTTTT. Full variable domain (remainder filled in from reference TRBV19 and TRBJ2-2): DGGITQSPKYLFRKEGQNVTLSCEQNLNHDAMYWYRQDPGQGLRLIYYSQIVNDFQKGDIAEGYSVSREKKESFPLTVTSAQKNPTAFYLCASSHGGGGELFFGEGSRLTVL.